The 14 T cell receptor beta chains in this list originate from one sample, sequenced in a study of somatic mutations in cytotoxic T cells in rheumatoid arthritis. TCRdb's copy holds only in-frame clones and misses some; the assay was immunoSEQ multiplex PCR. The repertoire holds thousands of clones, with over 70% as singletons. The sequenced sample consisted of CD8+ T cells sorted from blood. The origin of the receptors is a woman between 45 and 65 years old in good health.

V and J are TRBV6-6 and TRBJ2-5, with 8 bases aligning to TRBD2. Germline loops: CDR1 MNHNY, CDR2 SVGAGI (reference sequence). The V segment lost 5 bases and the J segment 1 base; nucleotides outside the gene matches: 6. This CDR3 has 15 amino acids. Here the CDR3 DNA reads TGTGCCAGCAGTCCGCGACTAGCGCTCCAAGAGACCCAGTACTTC. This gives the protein CASSPRLALQETQYF.

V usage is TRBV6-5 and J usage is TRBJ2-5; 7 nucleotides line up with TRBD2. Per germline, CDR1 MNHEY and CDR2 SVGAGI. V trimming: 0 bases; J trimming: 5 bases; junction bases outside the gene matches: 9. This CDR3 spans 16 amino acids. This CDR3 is CASSYSIPLAEETQYF. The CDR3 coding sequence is TGTGCCAGCAGTTACTCGATCCCCCTAGCGGAGGAGACCCAGTACTTC.

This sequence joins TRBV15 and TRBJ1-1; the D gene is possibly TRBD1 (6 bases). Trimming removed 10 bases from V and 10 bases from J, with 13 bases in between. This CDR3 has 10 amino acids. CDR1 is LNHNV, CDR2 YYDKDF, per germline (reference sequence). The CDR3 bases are TGTGCCATCACAGGGACGGGAGCTTTCTTT. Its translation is CAITGTGAFF. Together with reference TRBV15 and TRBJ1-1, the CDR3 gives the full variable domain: DAMVIQNPRYQVTQFGKPVTLSCSQTLNHNVMYWYQQKSSQAPKLLFHYYDKDFNNEADTPDNFQSRRPNTSFCFLDIRSPGLGDTAMYLCAITGTGAFFGQGTRLTVV.

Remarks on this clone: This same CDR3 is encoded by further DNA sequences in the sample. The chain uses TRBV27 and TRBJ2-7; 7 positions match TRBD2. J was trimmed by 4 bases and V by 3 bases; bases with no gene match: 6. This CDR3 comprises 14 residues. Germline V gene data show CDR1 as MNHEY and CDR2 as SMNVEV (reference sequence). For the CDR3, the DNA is TGTGCCAGCAGTTTCGGTGGGGGGGGATACGAGCAGTACTTC. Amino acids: CASSFGGGGYEQYF.

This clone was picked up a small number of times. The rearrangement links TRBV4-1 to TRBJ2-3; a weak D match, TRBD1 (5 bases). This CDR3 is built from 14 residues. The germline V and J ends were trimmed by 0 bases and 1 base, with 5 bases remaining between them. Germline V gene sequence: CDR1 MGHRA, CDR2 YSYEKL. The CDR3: CASSQETGTDTQYF. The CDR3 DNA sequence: TGCGCCAGCAGCCAAGAGACAGGCACAGATACGCAGTATTTT.

The CDR3 loop is CASSLGQGVGEQYF. The DNA of the CDR3 is TGTGCCAGCAGCTTAGGACAGGGGGTCGGCGAGCAGTACTTC. The chain uses TRBV7-2 and TRBJ2-7, with TRBD1 matching 9 bases. Germline assignment: CDR1 SGHTA and CDR2 FQGNSA. The junction had 4 bases not matched to a gene; V was cut back by 1 base and J by 6 bases. CDR3 length equals 14 residues.

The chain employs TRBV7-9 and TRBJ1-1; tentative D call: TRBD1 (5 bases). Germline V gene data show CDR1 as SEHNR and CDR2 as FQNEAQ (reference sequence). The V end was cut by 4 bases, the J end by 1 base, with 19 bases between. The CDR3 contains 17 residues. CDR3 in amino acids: CASSYAGGGFKNTEAFF. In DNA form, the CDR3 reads TGTGCCAGCAGCTACGCCGGGGGGGGGTTTAAGAACACTGAAGCTTTCTTT.

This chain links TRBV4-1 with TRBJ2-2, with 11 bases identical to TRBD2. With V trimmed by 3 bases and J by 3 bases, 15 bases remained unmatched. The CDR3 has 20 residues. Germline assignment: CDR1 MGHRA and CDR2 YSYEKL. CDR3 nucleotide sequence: TGCGCCAGCAGCCACTCCGGGGGTAGCGGGGGGGCCGAGGACACCGGGGAGCTGTTTTTT. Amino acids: CASSHSGGSGGAEDTGELFF.

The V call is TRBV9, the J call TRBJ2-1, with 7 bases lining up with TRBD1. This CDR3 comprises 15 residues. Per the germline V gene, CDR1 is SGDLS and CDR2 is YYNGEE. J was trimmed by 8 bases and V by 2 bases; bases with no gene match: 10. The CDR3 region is CASSVEGALRDEQFF. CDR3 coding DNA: TGTGCCAGCAGCGTTGAGGGGGCTCTTCGCGATGAGCAGTTCTTC.

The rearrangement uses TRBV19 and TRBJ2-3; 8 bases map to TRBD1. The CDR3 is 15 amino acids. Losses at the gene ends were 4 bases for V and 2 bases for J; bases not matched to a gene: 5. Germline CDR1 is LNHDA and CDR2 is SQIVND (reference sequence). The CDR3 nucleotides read TGTGCCAGTAGTACACTGACAGGGGCCACAGATACGCAGTATTTT. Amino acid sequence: CASSTLTGATDTQYF. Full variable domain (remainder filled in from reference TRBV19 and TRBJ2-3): DGGITQSPKYLFRKEGQNVTLSCEQNLNHDAMYWYRQDPGQGLRLIYYSQIVNDFQKGDIAEGYSVSREKKESFPLTVTSAQKNPTAFYLCASSTLTGATDTQYFGPGTRLTVL.

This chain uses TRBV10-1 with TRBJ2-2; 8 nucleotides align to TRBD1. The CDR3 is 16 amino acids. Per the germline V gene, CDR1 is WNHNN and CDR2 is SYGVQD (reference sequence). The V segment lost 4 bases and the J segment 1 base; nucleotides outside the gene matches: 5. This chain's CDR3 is CASSGAGTGNTGELFF. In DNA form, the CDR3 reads TGCGCCAGCAGTGGGGCCGGGACAGGGAACACCGGGGAGCTGTTTTTT.

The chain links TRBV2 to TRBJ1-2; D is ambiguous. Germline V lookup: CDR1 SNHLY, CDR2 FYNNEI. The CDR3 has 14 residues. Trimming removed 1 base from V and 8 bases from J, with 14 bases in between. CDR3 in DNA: TGTGCCAGCAGTGAAGTCGGGATAGAAGAGGGCTACACCTTC. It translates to CASSEVGIEEGYTF.

Here the CDR3 DNA reads TGTGCCAGCAGTCTCAACACGGGGTTTACTGAAGCTTTCTTT. Protein product: CASSLNTGFTEAFF. The chain links TRBV6-1 to TRBJ1-1; D call uncertain. Germline CDR1 MNHNS, CDR2 SASEGT. V was shortened by 5 bases and J by 5 bases, with 15 bases between the two germline ends. The CDR3 length is 14 residues.

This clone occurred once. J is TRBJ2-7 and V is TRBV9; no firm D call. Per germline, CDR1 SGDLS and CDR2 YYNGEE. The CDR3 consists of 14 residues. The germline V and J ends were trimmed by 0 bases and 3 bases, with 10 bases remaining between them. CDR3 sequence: CASSVVPEHYEQYF. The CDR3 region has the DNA TGTGCCAGCAGCGTAGTTCCAGAACACTACGAGCAGTACTTC.